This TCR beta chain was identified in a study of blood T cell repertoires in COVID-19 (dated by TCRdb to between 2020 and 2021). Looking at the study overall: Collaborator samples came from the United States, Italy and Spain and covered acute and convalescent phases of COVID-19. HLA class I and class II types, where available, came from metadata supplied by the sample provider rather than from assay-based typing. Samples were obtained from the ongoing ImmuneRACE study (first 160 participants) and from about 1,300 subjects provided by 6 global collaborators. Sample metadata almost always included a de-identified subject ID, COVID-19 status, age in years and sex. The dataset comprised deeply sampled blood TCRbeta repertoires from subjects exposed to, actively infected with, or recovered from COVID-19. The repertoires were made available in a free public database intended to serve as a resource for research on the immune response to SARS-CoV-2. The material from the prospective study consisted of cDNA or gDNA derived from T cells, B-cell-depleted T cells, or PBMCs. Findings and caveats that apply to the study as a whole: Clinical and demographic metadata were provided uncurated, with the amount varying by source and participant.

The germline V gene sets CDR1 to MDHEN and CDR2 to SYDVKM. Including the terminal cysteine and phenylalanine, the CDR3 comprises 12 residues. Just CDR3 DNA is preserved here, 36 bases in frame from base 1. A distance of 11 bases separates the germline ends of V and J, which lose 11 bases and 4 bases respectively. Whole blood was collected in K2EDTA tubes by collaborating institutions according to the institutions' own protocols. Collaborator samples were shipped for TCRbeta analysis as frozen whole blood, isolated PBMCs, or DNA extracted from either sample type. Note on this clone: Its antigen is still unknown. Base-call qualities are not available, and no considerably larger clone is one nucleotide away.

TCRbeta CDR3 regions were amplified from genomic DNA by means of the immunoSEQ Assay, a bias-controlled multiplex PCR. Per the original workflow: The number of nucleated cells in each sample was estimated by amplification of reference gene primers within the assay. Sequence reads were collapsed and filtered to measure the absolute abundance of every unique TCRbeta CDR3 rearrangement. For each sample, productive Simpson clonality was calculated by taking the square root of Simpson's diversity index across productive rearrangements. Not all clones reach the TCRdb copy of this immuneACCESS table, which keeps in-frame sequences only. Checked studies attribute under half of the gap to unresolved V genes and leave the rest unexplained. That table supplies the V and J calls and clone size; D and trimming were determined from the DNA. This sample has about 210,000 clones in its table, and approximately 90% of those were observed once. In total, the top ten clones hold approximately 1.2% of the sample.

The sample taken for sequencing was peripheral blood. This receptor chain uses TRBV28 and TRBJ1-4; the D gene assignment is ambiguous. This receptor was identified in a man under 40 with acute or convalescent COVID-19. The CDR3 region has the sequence CAAGGSNEKLFF. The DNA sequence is TGTGCCGCAGGCGGGAGTAATGAAAAACTGTTTTTT.